This T cell receptor beta chain was observed in a study of Graves' ophthalmopathy and Graves' hyperthyroidism listed by TCRdb under 2018. At the level of the whole study: Peripheral blood was collected at initial diagnosis, before any treatment. The study used TCR beta repertoire signatures to distinguish Graves' ophthalmopathy from Graves' hyperthyroidism and to predict progression to ophthalmopathy. In total, some 130 blood samples were TCR-sequenced: roughly 45 ophthalmopathy, around 75 hyperthyroidism and 17 hyperthyroidism-to-ophthalmopathy patients. A discovery set of 95 to 100 patients (approximately 45 ophthalmopathy, 60 or so stable hyperthyroidism) was enrolled to explore V-J signatures distinguishing ophthalmopathy from hyperthyroidism. An independent validation cohort was composed of 18 hyperthyroidism patients and some 16 patients who later progressed from hyperthyroidism to ophthalmopathy. In over 5 hyperthyroidism patients, the T-cell repertoire of thyroid tissue was compared with the T-cell repertoire of blood. Once sampling was done, hyperthyroidism patients were given methimazole at a starting dose of 30 mg daily, while ophthalmopathy patients were given high-dose intravenous methylprednisolone. The investigation overall reported the following: In validation, the model predicted ophthalmopathy progression with 70.59% sensitivity and about 77% specificity; fewer than 15 predicted patients were CT-confirmed with GO in a median of about 7.1 months. No statistical method was used to set the sample size in advance, and the investigators knew which group each participant was assigned to. Ophthalmopathy was separated from stable hyperthyroidism by the 13-signature model with 85% to 90% sensitivity and approximately 84% specificity in cross-validation and with 80%/75% in the test set. Among expanded thyroid clonotypes with frequency above 0.001, most also showed up in blood, which suggests that blood repertoires may reflect the thyroid immune response.

Patients with ophthalmopathy had moderately to severely active disease, with a Clinical Activity Score of 3 or more, a NOSPECS grade of 4 or more, and a disease duration of less than 3 months. Patients with other autoimmune diseases, uncontrolled infections, pregnancy or lactation were excluded from the study. Diagnosis was based on clinical symptoms, serum thyroxine, TRAb, thyroid ultrasound and orbital computed tomography. Ficoll-Paque density gradient centrifugation was used to isolate PBMCs from 8.5 to 10 ml of fresh peripheral blood. Trizol reagent was used to extract the total RNA, and its quality was then checked on an Agilent 2100 Bioanalyzer. This clonotype was seen only a few times. Its cognate antigen has yet to be identified. Base qualities are not at hand, and no much larger clone is one base apart. For repertoire sequencing, TCR beta CDR3 regions were amplified from RNA transcripts. A first-round RT-PCR used HTBI primers with the Qiagen OneStep RT-PCR kit, followed by a second-round multiplex PCR, size selection and purification. Libraries were sequenced paired-end with 100 bp reads on an Illumina HiSeq2000. The authors' analysis ran thus. SOAPnuke was used to process the reads, removing any read that contained adapters or uncalled bases, had a mean Phred below 15, or lacked an exact match to the constant primer or identifier. COPE v1.2.5 was used to merge the high-quality paired reads. Unique nucleotide sequences were defined as clonotypes and aligned to IMGT TRB V, D and J references using MiTCR v1.1. The analysis was limited to V-J combinations with a frequency above 0.0001, which together covered roughly 99% of the repertoires. A TCR clonal expansion and chaos score per V-J combination was defined as the ratio of F50 clonal expansion to chaos observed in the TCRdist matrix. Welch's t-statistics and random forest were used to narrow the features down to 10 to 15 V-J combinations, which were then fed into a naive Bayes classifier. The similarity between thyroid and blood repertoires was quantified using the Morisita-Horn index. TCRdb passed the public sequencing reads through fastp at Q25 and MiXCR, retaining productive beta sequences. Rows are unified per CDR3 protein, each entry keeping the most common DNA and genes. TCRdb's processing, not the study's, gives the V and J calls here. The sample has about 700,000 distinct CDR3 sequences on record, 35% to 50% of them singletons. Clones ranked in the top ten supply 44% of the sample.

The source of this sequence is an adult man with Graves' ophthalmopathy. The specimen was peripheral blood.

The CDR3 protein sequence reads: CASSQVTPGQGTYGYTF. The bases read TGTGCCAGCAGCCAAGTAACTCCGGGACAGGGGACGTATGGCTACACCTTC. Rearrangement joined TRBV12-3 or TRBV12-4 to TRBJ1-2, and TRBD1 matches 10 of the central bases. From cysteine to phenylalanine, the CDR3 is 17 amino acids long. The read is trimmed to its CDR3 DNA, 51 bases read in frame from base 1. Here V drops 6 bases and J drops 5 bases, and the junction holds 15 bases not matched to any gene.